This T cell receptor beta chain emerged from a study of response to subunit inactivated influenza vaccine. TCRdb re-called the RT-PCR reads through MiXCR, storing one row per CDR3 protein. Of 650,000 to 800,000 distinct CDR3 sequences listed, approximately 18% are singletons. V was pared by 1 base and J by 4 bases, with 7 bases between. Germline V gene lookup returns CDR1 SGHTA and CDR2 FQGNSA. The CDR3 is 13 residues long. Study-wide findings and caveats: Seasonal influenza vaccination, on each occasion, was suggested by the authors to recruit few new T cells.

This clonotype was seen ten or more times. The antigen is not known. The chain uses TRBV7-2 and TRBJ1-2; D is ambiguous. Specimen: PBMCs from blood, collected around 5 days after vaccination. The sequence derives from a man over 45 who received an inactivated influenza vaccine. This chain's CDR3 is CASSLGRTYGYTF. The CDR3 DNA sequence: TGTGCCAGCAGCTTAGGGCGGACCTATGGCTACACCTTC. The full variable domain, its missing parts supplied by reference TRBV7-2 and TRBJ1-2, is GAGVSQSPSNKVTEKGKDVELRCDPISGHTALYWYRQSLGQGLEFLIYFQGNSAPDKSGLPSDRFSAERTGGSVSTLTIQRTQQEDSAVYLCASSLGRTYGYTFGSGTRLTVV.